This is a list of T cell receptor beta chains from one sample in a study of OX40 agonist ivuxolimab in advanced cancers. Some clones are missing from TCRdb's copy, which holds only in-frame ones; the method was immunoSEQ multiplex PCR. In the table there are fewer than 80,000 clones, around 84% of which are singletons. The input for sequencing was CD4+ or CD8+ T cells sorted from blood, taken in a trial of the OX40 agonist ivuxolimab. Receptor source: an adult with an advanced solid tumor such as melanoma, head and neck, liver or kidney cancer. Each CDR3 is given with its conserved first and last residue. The D gene is left open where the match is weak. Clone size is given for some rows only: seen once, a few or many times, or a class if the clone is expanded.

>TRBD2|TRBJ2-7|15|TRBV15|.
TGTGCCACCAGCAGGAAACTAGCGGGAGCCTACGAGCAGTACTTC
CATSRKLAGAYEQYF
>.|TRBJ2-2|13|TRBV28|.
TGTGCCAGCAGGAGTAGCAGCACCGGGGAGCTGTTTTTT
CASRSSSTGELFF
>.|TRBJ2-1|16|TRBV9|.
TGTGCCAGCAGCCCCAGCCCTGGCGGGACATACAATGAGCAGTTCTTC
CASSPSPGGTYNEQFF
>.|TRBJ1-2|14|TRBV9|.
TGTGCCAGCAGCGTAGGAGGGCAGGCCTATGGCTACACCTTC
CASSVGGQAYGYTF
>.|TRBJ1-2|15|TRBV7-2|.
TGTGCCAGCAGCTTAAGGTCAACAGGGAGCTATGGCTACACCTTC
CASSLRSTGSYGYTF
>.|TRBJ1-5|12|TRBV28|.
TGTGCCAGCACTCCCCCCGCTCAGCCCCAGCATTTT
CASTPPAQPQHF
>.|TRBJ2-2|14|TRBV5-1|.
TGCGCCAGCAGCTTGGCCGGGAGTCCCGGGGAGCTGTTTTTT
CASSLAGSPGELFF
>.|TRBJ1-2|11|TRBV28|.
TGTGCCAGCACCGCAGGCTATGGCTACACCTTC
CASTAGYGYTF
>.|TRBJ1-5|15|TRBV6-6|.
TGTGCCAGCAGGTTAGACGGGGGGGAGAATCAGCCCCAGCATTTT
CASRLDGGENQPQHF
>TRBD1|TRBJ1-1|14|TRBV19|.
TGTGCCAGTAGTTCGACAGGGGGCTACACTGAAGCTTTCTTT
CASSSTGGYTEAFF
>TRBD1|TRBJ1-4|13|TRBV6-1|.
TGTGCCAGCACCTTGACAGGGAATGAAAAACTGTTTTTT
CASTLTGNEKLFF
>.|TRBJ1-2|16|TRBV18|.
TGTGCCAGCTCACGGACAGACACTCCCGGGGGCTATGGCTACACCTTC
CASSRTDTPGGYGYTF
>TRBD2|TRBJ2-1|18|TRBV5-1|.
TGCGCCAGCAGCTCCGCGGGACTAGCGGGGAGGCGGAACAATGAGCAGTTCTTC
CASSSAGLAGRRNNEQFF
>.|TRBJ1-5|14|TRBV28|once
TGTGCCAGCAGTACCCACAGTGGCAATCAGCCCCAGCATTTT
CASSTHSGNQPQHF
>TRBD1|TRBJ2-3|15|TRBV5-1|.
TGCGCCAGCAGCGACGGGACAGCCATGTTTGATACGCAGTATTTT
CASSDGTAMFDTQYF
>.|TRBJ2-7|14|TRBV4-1|.
TGCGCCAGCAGCCAAGTACAGCCCGCCTACGAGCAGTACTTC
CASSQVQPAYEQYF
>.|TRBJ2-7|14|TRBV4-1|.
TGCGCCAGCAGTCTCCTGTTGCGGAACTACGAGCAGTACTTC
CASSLLLRNYEQYF
>TRBD1|TRBJ2-7|14|TRBV7-9|.
TGTGCCAGCAGCCCAGGGACAGGGGAATACGAGCAGTACTTC
CASSPGTGEYEQYF
>.|TRBJ2-7|13|TRBV6-5|.
TGTGCCAGCAGGCACCACAGCTCCTACGAGCAGTACTTC
CASRHHSSYEQYF
>TRBD1|TRBJ1-5|18|TRBV6-4|.
TGTGCCAGCAGCAAAGGGACCCCGGACAGGGAACCGGGTCAGCCCCAGCATTTT
CASSKGTPDREPGQPQHF